Listed here are 30 T cell receptor beta chains from one sample, sequenced in a study of T cell responses to AZD1222 COVID-19 vaccine. This table comes from immunoSEQ multiplex PCR, and its TCRdb copy is limited to in-frame clones, with some not included. Among approximately 110,000 clones listed, around 89% were seen once. Sequences were derived from peripheral blood, sampled on day 0 of AZD1222 vaccination. These receptors all stem from an adult in good health.

The V gene is TRBV19, the J gene TRBJ1-1; perhaps TRBD1 as D (6 bases). The V end lost 8 bases, the J end lost 0 bases, and 13 bases lay between the germline ends. The CDR3 extends over 14 amino acids. Germline assignment: CDR1 LNHDA and CDR2 SQIVND (reference sequence). CDR3 residues: CASQAGQLNTEAFF. The CDR3 DNA reads as TGTGCCAGTCAAGCGGGACAATTGAACACTGAAGCTTTCTTT.

The chain uses TRBV27 and TRBJ2-7; 9 positions match TRBD1. CDR1 is MNHEY, CDR2 SMNVEV, per germline (reference sequence). The trim removed 5 bases at V and 3 bases at J, leaving 5 bases unmatched. There are 14 residues in the CDR3. In DNA form, the CDR3 reads TGTGCCAGCAGTCAGACAGGGGGTTTCTACGAGCAGTACTTC. As protein: CASSQTGGFYEQYF.

The rearrangement links TRBV28 to TRBJ1-1; D ambiguous. CDR3 length equals 12 residues. V was pared by 2 bases and J by 11 bases, with 12 bases between. CDR1 is MDHEN, CDR2 SYDVKM, per germline. CDR3 in DNA: TGTGCCAGCAGTTTACCTCGTTTAGAGGCTTTCTTT. The encoded protein is CASSLPRLEAFF.

Turning to this clone: The junction differs from germline at one of its ends, possibly a read error. V usage is TRBV7-7 and J usage is TRBJ2-5; a possible D gene is TRBD1 (7 bases). CDR3 length: 13 amino acids. Germline CDR1 SSHAT, CDR2 FNYEAQ (reference sequence). The CDR3 DNA reads as TGTGCTAGCAGCTTTGGAGGGGGCGAGACCCAGTACTTC. It translates to CASSFGGGETQYF.

This chain connects TRBV11-2 to TRBJ2-2, with TRBD1 matching 8 bases. CDR3 size: 17 residues. Losses at the gene ends were 1 base for V and 4 bases for J; bases not matched to a gene: 8. Germline V gene data show CDR1 as SGHAT and CDR2 as FQNNGV. In DNA form, the CDR3 reads TGTGCCAGCAGCTTAGGCATTGACAGGGGTGGCACCGGGGAGCTGTTTTTT. Amino acid sequence: CASSLGIDRGGTGELFF.

V usage is TRBV3-1 (or the pseudogene TRBV3-2) and J usage is TRBJ1-2; D is uncertain. Trimming removed 1 base at V and 4 bases at J, with 19 bases between. This CDR3 has 17 amino acids. The germline CDR1 and CDR2 sequences are LGHDT and YNNKEL (reference sequence). This CDR3 reads CASSQVGSWARSYGYTF. The DNA for the CDR3 is TGTGCCAGCAGCCAAGTAGGTAGTTGGGCGCGTTCCTATGGCTACACCTTC.

This chain joins TRBV30 and TRBJ1-5; 9 positions agree with TRBD1. This CDR3 is built from 15 residues. V dropped 0 bases and J dropped 5; count of bases not matched to a gene: 5. The germline CDR1 and CDR2 sequences are GTSNPN and SVGIG (reference sequence). The CDR3 reads CAWSVKTGGYQPQHF. In DNA, the CDR3 is TGTGCCTGGAGTGTAAAGACAGGGGGTTATCAGCCCCAGCATTTT.

V usage is TRBV6-2 or TRBV6-3 and J usage is TRBJ1-6; D remains unclear. V gave up 5 bases and J gave up 0 bases, with 5 bases separating them. The CDR3 contains 14 residues. Germline CDR1 and CDR2: MNHEY and SVGEGT. The CDR3 DNA is TGTGCCAGCAGTAGTAGCTCCTATAATTCACCCCTCCACTTT. Protein sequence: CASSSSSYNSPLHF.

The genes are TRBV7-9 and TRBJ2-5, with D maybe TRBD2 (5 bases). Trimming pared 4 bases from V and 2 bases from J, leaving 14 bases between. The CDR3 has 15 residues. Germline values: CDR1 SEHNR, CDR2 FQNEAQ (reference sequence). DNA for the CDR3: TGTGCCAGCAGCTCAGCGGAGACGGATCAAGAGACCCAGTACTTC. Residues: CASSSAETDQETQYF. The variable domain in full, with the rest retrieved from reference TRBV7-9 and TRBJ2-5, is DTGVSQNPRHKITKRGQNVTFRCDPISEHNRLYWYRQTLGQGPEFLTYFQNEAQLEKSRLLSDRFSAERPKGSFSTLEIQRTEQGDSAMYLCASSSAETDQETQYFGPGTRLLVL.

The chain employs TRBV18 and TRBJ1-1, with 7 bases matching TRBD1. The CDR3 covers 15 residues. From germline, CDR1 is KGHSH and CDR2 LQKENI. The junction had 9 bases not matched to a gene; V was cut back by 4 bases and J by 4 bases. The DNA for the CDR3 is TGTGCCAGCTCACTAAGGCGTCAGGGGGTCACTGAAGCTTTCTTT. Its translation: CASSLRRQGVTEAFF.

The chain couples TRBV27 to TRBJ1-6; 7 bases align to TRBD1. This CDR3 contains 15 residues. The junction had 10 bases not matched to a gene; V was cut back by 4 bases and J by 10 bases. Germline CDR1 MNHEY, CDR2 SMNVEV (reference sequence). CDR3 in DNA: TGTGCCAGCAGTTCGTTGGCGACAGGGTCCTCACCCCTCCACTTT. This sequence encodes CASSSLATGSSPLHF.

This chain joins TRBV5-1 and TRBJ2-1; TRBD1 might be the D (6 bases). This CDR3 has 15 residues. V dropped 4 bases and J dropped 7 bases, with 18 bases sitting between them. Per the germline V gene, CDR1 is SGHRS and CDR2 is YFSETQ. As DNA, the CDR3 is TGCGCCAGCAGCCCCGGGACACGGGGTGGGAATGAGCAGTTCTTC. Translated: CASSPGTRGGNEQFF. Full variable domain (rest looked up from reference TRBV5-1 and TRBJ2-1): KAGVTQTPRYLIKTRGQQVTLSCSPISGHRSVSWYQQTPGQGLQFLFEYFSETQRNKGNFPGRFSGRQFSNSRSEMNVSTLELGDSALYLCASSPGTRGGNEQFFGPGTRLTVL.

The chain combines TRBV10-3 with TRBJ2-6; D may be TRBD2 (6 bases). The CDR3 length is 18 residues. CDR1 ENHRY and CDR2 SYGVKD come from the germline V gene. The V end was cut by 0 bases, the J end by 0 bases, with 12 bases between. CDR3 residues: CAISESSGVSSGANVLTF. DNA of the CDR3: TGTGCCATCAGTGAGTCCTCGGGGGTTAGCTCTGGGGCCAACGTCCTGACTTTC.

The gene calls are TRBV10-1 and TRBJ2-3; unclear D gene. The CDR3 is made up of 12 amino acids. CDR1 is WNHNN and CDR2 is SYGVQD in the germline V gene (reference sequence). The V end lost 2 bases, the J end lost 6 bases, and 6 bases lay between the germline ends. CDR3 bases: TGCGCCAGCAGTGAGCCCCGGGATACGCAGTATTTT. Translating it yields CASSEPRDTQYF.

The V call is TRBV19, the J call TRBJ1-5, with 7 bases aligning to TRBD1. The V and J ends lost 2 bases and 6 bases, in that order; junction bases with no gene match: 7. The CDR3 runs to 15 residues. The germline V gene has CDR1 LNHDA and CDR2 SQIVND (reference sequence). CDR3 protein: CASSIPSTGSQPQHF. The DNA of the CDR3 is TGTGCCAGTAGTATACCCTCGACAGGGTCTCAGCCCCAGCATTTT.

This chain uses TRBV30 with TRBJ1-1; D possibly corresponds to TRBD1 (5 bases). Germline loops: CDR1 GTSNPN, CDR2 SVGIG (reference sequence). Trimming took 4 bases from V and 9 from J, leaving 9 bases between them. CDR3 length: 10 residues. This chain's CDR3 is CAWNQGKAFF. Here the CDR3 DNA reads TGTGCCTGGAATCAGGGCAAAGCTTTCTTT.

The V gene is TRBV2, the J gene TRBJ1-5; D call uncertain. This CDR3 has 16 residues. Trimming shortened V by 1 base and J by 9 bases, and 19 bases separated the two germline ends. The germline V gene encodes CDR1 SNHLY and CDR2 FYNNEI. The CDR3 here is CASSEVLAFRVWPQHF. DNA of the CDR3: TGTGCCAGCAGTGAAGTTCTCGCGTTTAGAGTCTGGCCCCAGCATTTT.

The CDR3 nucleotides are TGTGCCGCCGCCCCGTACGGGGGAGTTTCCTACGAGCAGTACTTC. Residues: CAAAPYGGVSYEQYF. The chain has TRBV15 and TRBJ2-7; D is perhaps TRBD2 (6 bases). This CDR3 comprises 15 residues. V shed 11 bases and J shed 1 base, with 21 bases lying between them. Germline V gives CDR1 LNHNV, CDR2 YYDKDF (reference sequence). The variable domain in full, completed from reference TRBV15 and TRBJ2-7, reads DAMVIQNPRYQVTQFGKPVTLSCSQTLNHNVMYWYQQKSSQAPKLLFHYYDKDFNNEADTPDNFQSRRPNTSFCFLDIRSPGLGDTAMYLCAAAPYGGVSYEQYFGPGTRLTVT.

Written as DNA, the CDR3 is TGTGCCAGCCGACAATCTAGCGGGGCCTACGAGCAGTACTTC. Its protein is CASRQSSGAYEQYF. The V gene is TRBV6-5, the J gene TRBJ2-7; TRBD2 matches at 9 bases. This CDR3 spans 14 amino acids. After removal of 8 bases from V and 2 bases from J, the junction contained 7 bases not matched to a gene. The germline CDR1 and CDR2 sequences are MNHEY and SVGAGI.

The chain links TRBV28 to TRBJ1-2; 7 positions match TRBD1. CDR3 length: 14 residues. In germline, CDR1 is MDHEN, CDR2 SYDVKM. V was pared by 1 base and J by 4 bases, with 3 bases of the junction left unmatched. Here the CDR3 DNA reads TGTGCCAGCAGTTTATCGGACAGGAGCTATGGCTACACCTTC. It specifies CASSLSDRSYGYTF.

V gene TRBV20-1 combines with J gene TRBJ2-2, with a possible D match to TRBD2 (6 bases). The CDR3 covers 16 residues. CDR1 DFQATT and CDR2 SNEGSKA come from the germline V gene (reference sequence). Trimming removed 3 bases from V and 2 bases from J, with 16 bases in between. Written as DNA, the CDR3 is TGCAGTGCTAGTCTGCTAGCGCCCGGAAACACCGGGGAGCTGTTTTTT. It translates to CSASLLAPGNTGELFF.

The chain combines TRBV7-2 with TRBJ2-2; a possible D gene is TRBD1 (6 bases). The germline CDR1 and CDR2 sequences are SGHTA and FQGNSA. V was cut by 4 bases and J by 2 bases, with 23 bases left in between. The CDR3 totals 19 residues. CDR3 sequence: CASSSSPPGLRGNTGELFF. In DNA, the CDR3 is TGTGCCAGCAGCTCGTCCCCACCGGGTCTCAGGGGAAACACCGGGGAGCTGTTTTTT.

The chain employs TRBV6-5 and TRBJ2-4; a possible D gene is TRBD1 (6 bases). Per the germline V gene, CDR1 is MNHEY and CDR2 is SVGAGI. V gave up 4 bases and J gave up 4 bases, with 8 bases separating them. The CDR3 extends over 13 amino acids. The CDR3 region has the DNA TGTGCCAGCAGTTCAGGACAGAAAAACATTCAGTACTTC. Encoded protein: CASSSGQKNIQYF.

The chain links TRBV27 to TRBJ1-1, with D perhaps TRBD1 (6 bases). The V end lost 3 bases, the J end lost 11 bases, and 19 bases lay between the germline ends. The CDR3 covers 14 residues. Looked up from germline, CDR1 is MNHEY and CDR2 is SMNVEV (reference sequence). The CDR3 loop reads CASSFQQGTGHAFF. The CDR3, as DNA: TGTGCCAGCAGTTTCCAACAGGGAACAGGCCACGCTTTCTTT.

The rearrangement joins TRBV19 to TRBJ2-1; D is perhaps TRBD2 (6 bases). This CDR3 has 15 residues. Trimming took off 2 bases at V and 6 bases at J, with 14 bases between the two ends. Germline-derived CDR1 and CDR2 are LNHDA and SQIVND (reference sequence). The CDR3 sequence is CASSIMAGRTNEQFF. In DNA, the CDR3 is TGTGCCAGTAGTATAATGGCAGGGAGGACCAATGAGCAGTTCTTC.

The chain combines TRBV5-4 with TRBJ2-1, with 13 positions matching TRBD2. Germline V gives CDR1 SGHNT, CDR2 YYREEE (reference sequence). Trimming cost V 2 bases and J 2 bases; bases outside gene matches: 7. CDR3 length: 18 residues. This chain's CDR3 is CASSLLAGGPITYNEQFF. The DNA of the CDR3 is TGTGCCAGCAGCTTACTAGCGGGAGGGCCTATCACCTACAATGAGCAGTTCTTC.

This sequence joins TRBV5-1 and TRBJ1-2, with 7 positions matching TRBD1. Per germline, CDR1 SGHRS and CDR2 YFSETQ. J gave up 4 bases and V 3 bases, and 9 bases lay outside the gene matches. The CDR3 contains 15 residues. The CDR3 sequence is CASSSSGQSIYGYTF. The CDR3 DNA reads as TGCGCCAGCAGCTCTTCGGGACAGTCCATCTATGGCTACACCTTC.

This sequence joins TRBV29-1 and TRBJ2-2; TRBD2 aligns across 11 bases. V trimming: 4 bases; J trimming: 5 bases; junction bases outside the gene matches: 6. The CDR3 extends over 15 amino acids. Germline-derived CDR1 and CDR2 are SQVTM and ANQGSEA. The CDR3 here is CSVVQTSGMTGELFF. CDR3 nucleotides: TGCAGCGTTGTTCAGACTAGCGGGATGACCGGGGAGCTGTTTTTT.

The chain uses TRBV30 and TRBJ2-7; TRBD1 aligns across 8 bases. Trimming cost V 0 bases and J 1 base; bases outside gene matches: 8. The CDR3 is 16 residues long. The germline CDR1 and CDR2 sequences are GTSNPN and SVGIG (reference sequence). CDR3 DNA: TGTGCCTGGAGTGTACGAGGGACAGGTCGGTCCTACGAGCAGTACTTC. Encoded protein: CAWSVRGTGRSYEQYF. Full variable domain (missing parts from reference TRBV30 and TRBJ2-7): SQTIHQWPATLVQPVGSPLSLECTVEGTSNPNLYWYRQAAGRGLQLLFYSVGIGQISSEVPQNLSASRPQDRQFILSSKKLLLSDSGFYLCAWSVRGTGRSYEQYFGPGTRLTVT.

This chain links TRBV2 with TRBJ2-7, with D perhaps matching TRBD1 (6 bases). Trimming took 8 bases from V and 0 from J, leaving 8 bases between them. This CDR3 region has 12 residues. Germline V gene sequence: CDR1 SNHLY, CDR2 FYNNEI. The CDR3 DNA follows: TGTGCCAGCGACAGGAGCTCCTACGAGCAGTACTTC. Protein: CASDRSSYEQYF.